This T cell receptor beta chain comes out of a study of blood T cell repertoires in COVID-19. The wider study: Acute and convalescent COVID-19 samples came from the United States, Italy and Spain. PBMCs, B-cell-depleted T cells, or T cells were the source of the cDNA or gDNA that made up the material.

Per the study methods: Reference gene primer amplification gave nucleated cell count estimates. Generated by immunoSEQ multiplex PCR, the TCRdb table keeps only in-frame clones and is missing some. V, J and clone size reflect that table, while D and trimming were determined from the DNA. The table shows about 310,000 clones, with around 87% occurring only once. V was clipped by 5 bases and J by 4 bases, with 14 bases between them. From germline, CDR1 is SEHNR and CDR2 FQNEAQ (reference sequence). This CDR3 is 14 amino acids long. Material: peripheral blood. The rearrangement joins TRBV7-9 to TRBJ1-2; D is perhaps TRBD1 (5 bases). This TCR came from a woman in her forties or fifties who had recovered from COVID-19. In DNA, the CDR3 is TGTGCCAGCAGCCCGCCGCAGGGATTCTATGGCTACACCTTC. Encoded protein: CASSPPQGFYGYTF.